The present entry profiles one TCR beta chain with its context. The antigen is undetermined. The data are from a study of T-cell reconstitution after alpha-beta-depleted transplantation in children. Study conclusions and caveats: In patients about two months after transplant, alpha-beta T cells reportedly arose from several hundred expanded graft clones.

Unique molecular identifiers tagged the TCRbeta library. TCRdb recomputed calls from the PCR reads with MiXCR, one row per CDR3 protein. Counted here are around 370,000 distinct CDR3 sequences, around 15% occurring once; the ten biggest clones make up approximately 38%. The sequence was obtained from a male patient between 2 and 15 years old who had a stem cell transplant for acute lymphoblastic leukemia, so the T cells may come from the graft donor. This specimen was PBMCs, mostly from graft donor cells, taken 360 days after TCRalphabeta/CD19-depleted stem cell transplant.

The DNA of the CDR3 is TGTGCCAGCAGCTTAGATAGCGGATCCTACGAGCAGTACTTC. It encodes CASSLDSGSYEQYF. The genes are TRBV7-2 and TRBJ2-7; possible D gene TRBD2, 6 bases. This CDR3 has 14 residues. The germline gives CDR1 SGHTA, CDR2 FQGNSA. V was cut by 1 base and J by 1 base, with 8 bases left in between.